These 21 T cell receptor beta chains were sequenced from one sample in a study of human T cells and chemical hapten exposure. This sample's time point: pre-sensitization, week 0. Noted treatment: therapeutic diphenylcyclopropenone sensitization with weekly scalp DPC. MiXCR, applied by TCRdb to the RACE reads, yields one record per CDR3 protein. Among about 85,000 distinct CDR3 sequences listed, about 9% were seen once. The sample in question was whole blood, obtained in connection with sensitization to the hapten diphenylcyclopropenone (DPC). These receptors came from a man between 40 and 49 years old with alopecia areata. Some clones in this sample may be carry-over from other donors' samples.

This clonotype has a handful of counts. The chain couples TRBV4-1 to TRBJ2-3, with a tentative D call TRBD2 (5 bases). This CDR3 has 15 residues. V was clipped by 2 bases and J by 0 bases, with 9 bases between them. Germline CDR1 is MGHRA and CDR2 is YSYEKL. The CDR3 DNA follows: TGCGCCAGCAGCCAATTACAGCGGAGCACAGATACGCAGTATTTT. This gives the protein CASSQLQRSTDTQYF.

The chain links TRBV6-5 to TRBJ2-1; D may be TRBD1 (6 bases). CDR1 is MNHEY, CDR2 SVGAGI, per germline. Trimming left V 0 bases short and J 10 bases short, with 19 bases between. The CDR3 contains 16 residues. The CDR3 nucleotides read TGTGCCAGCAGTTACTCTTTCTCGGGTTTGGGGGCGGAGCAGTTCTTC. This codes for CASSYSFSGLGAEQFF.

A few counts support this clonotype. V is TRBV12-3 or TRBV12-4 and J is TRBJ2-7; tentatively, D is TRBD1 (6 bases). V was pared by 6 bases and J by 2 bases, with 14 bases between. The CDR3 covers 14 residues. For the CDR3, the DNA is TGTGCCAGCAGCCTCCCAGGGGTAGCCTACGAGCAGTACTTC. Protein: CASSLPGVAYEQYF.

This clonotype was detected only a few times. The chain joins TRBV7-2 to TRBJ2-7; maybe TRBD1 (5 bases). This CDR3 is 13 amino acids long. V gave up 1 base and J gave up 6 bases, with 10 bases separating them. In germline, CDR1 is SGHTA, CDR2 FQGNSA. In nucleotides, the CDR3 is TGTGCCAGCAGCTTAGGGCAGGGTCGCGAGCAGTACTTC. Its translation is CASSLGQGREQYF.

This clonotype was seen many times. This chain uses TRBV4-1 with TRBJ2-7; either TRBD1 or TRBD2 may supply D (5 bases each). Germline V gene sequence: CDR1 MGHRA, CDR2 YSYEKL. The germline V and J ends were trimmed by 1 base and 0 bases, with 16 bases remaining between them. This CDR3 contains 17 residues. The CDR3 DNA sequence: TGCGCCAGCAGCCAAGGGGGAGTGGGGGTAGCCTCCTACGAGCAGTACGTC. Translated, it gives CASSQGGVGVASYEQYV.

CDR3 sequence reads: CAINMGTLSGNTIYF. The CDR3 coding sequence is TGTGCCATCAACATGGGAACCCTCTCTGGAAACACCATATATTTT. This sequence joins TRBV2 and TRBJ1-3, with D unclear. V was clipped by 10 bases and J by 0 bases, with 16 bases between them. The length of the CDR3 is 15 residues. Germline CDR1 SNHLY, CDR2 FYNNEI.

Many counts were recorded for this clonotype. This sequence joins TRBV9 and TRBJ2-3, with D possibly called TRBD1 or TRBD2 (5 bases each). V lost 7 bases to trimming and J lost 4 bases, with 10 bases between them. This CDR3 region has 12 residues. Germline lookup yields CDR1 SGDLS and CDR2 YYNGEE. The CDR3 nucleotides are TGTGCCAGCGAGGGGAATGCAGATACGCAGTATTTT. It is translated as CASEGNADTQYF.

This clonotype has at least ten counts. V usage is TRBV20-1 and J usage is TRBJ1-2; D is unclear. CDR1 and CDR2 from the germline V gene are DFQATT and SNEGSKA (reference sequence). The V and J ends lost 1 base and 3 bases respectively, with 9 bases between them. The CDR3 is 13 amino acids. Here the CDR3 DNA reads TGCAGTGCTAGAGCCCACGGGGACTATGGCTACACCTTC. This translates into CSARAHGDYGYTF.

V usage is TRBV11-2 and J usage is TRBJ2-1; 8 bases map to TRBD2. Germline CDR1 reads SGHAT; CDR2 reads FQNNGV. The ends lost 4 bases at V and 6 bases at J; junction bases unmatched: 14. CDR3 length: 17 residues. The CDR3 sequence: CASSSPRIGTSRNEQFF. In DNA form, the CDR3 reads TGTGCCAGCAGCTCCCCGAGGATCGGGACTAGTCGCAATGAGCAGTTCTTC.

This clonotype was recorded a few times. The chain uses TRBV28 and TRBJ2-1; a possible D gene is TRBD2 (5 bases). The V gene lost 1 base and the J gene lost 4 bases, with 8 bases spanning the gap. Per germline, CDR1 MDHEN and CDR2 SYDVKM. The CDR3 spans 14 residues. The chain's CDR3 is CASSLFGLYNEQFF. The CDR3 DNA reads TGTGCCAGCAGTTTATTCGGACTTTACAATGAGCAGTTCTTC.

A note on this clonotype: This clone may be a read error of a much larger clone one base away. The chain is built from TRBV12-3 or TRBV12-4 and TRBJ1-1; D is possibly TRBD1 (6 bases). CDR3 size: 14 residues. The CDR3 DNA reads TGTGCCAGCAAAACCGGGACACCGAACACTGGAGCTTTCTTT. It translates to CASKTGTPNTGAFF.

This clonotype was counted a few times. The chain uses TRBV7-2 and TRBJ2-3, with no clear D. The CDR3 is made up of 12 amino acids. Trimming shortened V by 5 bases and J by 8 bases, and 11 bases separated the two germline ends. Germline V gives CDR1 SGHTA, CDR2 FQGNSA. The CDR3 DNA follows: TGTGCCAGCAGCCCCTTAATGCCTACGCAGTATTTT. Its translation: CASSPLMPTQYF.

There are many counts of this clonotype. V and J are TRBV12-3 or TRBV12-4 and TRBJ1-1; D not resolved. The CDR3 length is 16 residues. The V gene lost 6 bases and the J gene lost 2 bases, with 19 bases spanning the gap. The CDR3 reads CASSYGLPMGNTEAFF. DNA for the CDR3: TGTGCCAGCAGCTACGGGCTCCCGATGGGTAACACTGAAGCTTTCTTT.

This clonotype was seen more than once but under ten times. J is TRBJ2-7 and V is TRBV7-2; 9 bases are shared with TRBD2. Germline CDR1 and CDR2: SGHTA and FQGNSA. Germline trimming cut 3 bases from V and 2 bases from J; bases unmatched to any gene: 5. The CDR3 consists of 15 residues. DNA of the CDR3: TGTGCCAGCAGCTTCCAAGGCGGGAGGGCCTACGAGCAGTACTTC. Translating gives CASSFQGGRAYEQYF.

This clonotype was detected many times. This sequence joins TRBV28 and TRBJ2-7; 10 nucleotides line up with TRBD2. CDR3 length: 13 residues. The ends lost 8 bases at V and 6 bases at J; junction bases unmatched: 7. Germline V gene sequence: CDR1 MDHEN, CDR2 SYDVKM. The CDR3 region has the DNA TGTGCCAGCCGAGCGGGAGGGCCTACCGAGCAGTACTTC. This sequence encodes CASRAGGPTEQYF.

This clonotype was picked up a small number of times. The V call is TRBV7-2, the J call TRBJ2-1; TRBD2 matches at 9 bases. The CDR3 sequence is 15 residues long. V was pared by 1 base and J by 7 bases, with 5 bases of the junction left unmatched. Germline lookup yields CDR1 SGHTA and CDR2 FQGNSA. In DNA form, the CDR3 reads TGTGCCAGCAGCTTAGTTAGCGGGGGATTGAATGAGCAGTTCTTC. Translated: CASSLVSGGLNEQFF.

V usage is TRBV24-1 and J usage is TRBJ2-1, with 9 bases that match TRBD1. Trimming at V came to 4 bases and at J to 9 bases, leaving 6 bases not matched to a gene. CDR1 and CDR2 (germline): KGHDR, SFDVKD. The CDR3 spans 14 residues. The CDR3 loop is CATSEPGTGSEQFF. The CDR3 DNA sequence: TGTGCCACCAGTGAACCCGGGACAGGGAGTGAGCAGTTCTTC.

This clonotype was counted many times. This chain links TRBV29-1 with TRBJ2-3; TRBD1 matches at 10 bases. With 5 bases clipped from V and 4 bases from J, the junction kept 9 bases outside the gene matches. The CDR3 covers 15 residues. Germline CDR1 is SQVTM and CDR2 is ANQGSEA. CDR3 bases: TGCAGCGTTACCCGGGACAGGGGCTTCTCAGATACGCAGTATTTT. It encodes CSVTRDRGFSDTQYF.

This clonotype has a count of ten or more. This chain uses TRBV20-1 with TRBJ2-7, with 8 bases aligning to TRBD2. With 6 bases clipped from V and 4 bases from J, the junction kept 11 bases outside the gene matches. CDR1 and CDR2 (germline): DFQATT, SNEGSKA (reference sequence). The CDR3 runs to 14 residues. The CDR3 loop reads CSATSGREGYEQYF. The DNA of the CDR3 is TGCAGTGCCACGTCGGGACGGGAGGGGTACGAGCAGTACTTC.

This clonotype turned up a few times. V usage is TRBV24-1 and J usage is TRBJ1-5; D possibly corresponds to TRBD1 (6 bases). CDR3 length: 13 amino acids. Germline-derived CDR1 and CDR2 are KGHDR and SFDVKD. V was shortened by 5 bases and J by 4 bases, with 8 bases between the two germline ends. The DNA for the CDR3 is TGTGCCACCAGTGGGACAGTAAATCAGCCCCAGCATTTT. Translation gives CATSGTVNQPQHF.

This clonotype has more than one count but fewer than ten. This CDR3 reads CASSLRLAETQYF. CDR3 nucleotides: TGTGCCAGCTCACTGCGACTAGCGGAGACCCAGTACTTC. The V and J genes are TRBV18 and TRBJ2-5; 8 bases match TRBD2. The junction had 3 bases not matched to a gene; V was cut back by 4 bases and J by 5 bases. CDR3 length: 13 amino acids. Germline CDR1 KGHSH, CDR2 LQKENI.